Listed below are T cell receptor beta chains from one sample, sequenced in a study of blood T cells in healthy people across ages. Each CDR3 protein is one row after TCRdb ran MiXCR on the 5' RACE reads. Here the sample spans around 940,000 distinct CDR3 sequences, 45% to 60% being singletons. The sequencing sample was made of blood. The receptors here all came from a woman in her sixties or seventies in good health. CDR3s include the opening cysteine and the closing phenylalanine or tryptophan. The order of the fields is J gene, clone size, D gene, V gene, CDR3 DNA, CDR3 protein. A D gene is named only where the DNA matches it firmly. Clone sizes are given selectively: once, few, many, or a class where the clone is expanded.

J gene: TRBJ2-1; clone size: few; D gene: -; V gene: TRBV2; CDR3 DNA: TGTGCCAGCAGTGTTGGTGAGGGTACAACTGAGCAGTTCTTC; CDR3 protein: CASSVGEGTTEQFF
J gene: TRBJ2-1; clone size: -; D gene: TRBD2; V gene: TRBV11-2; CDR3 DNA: TGTGCCAGCAGCTGCACGGGACTAGGCAATGAGCAGTTCTTC; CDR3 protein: CASSCTGLGNEQFF
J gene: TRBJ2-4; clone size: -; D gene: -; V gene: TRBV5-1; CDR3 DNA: TGCGCCAGCAGCTTGGAAACAGGACTAGCCAAAAACATTCAGTACTTC; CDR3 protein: CASSLETGLAKNIQYF
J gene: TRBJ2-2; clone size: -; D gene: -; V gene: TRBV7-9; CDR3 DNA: TGTGCCAGCAGCTTGGGAGGGGGCGCCGGGGAGCTGTTTTTT; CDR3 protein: CASSLGGGAGELFF
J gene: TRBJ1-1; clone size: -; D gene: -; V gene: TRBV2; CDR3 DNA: TGTGCCAGCATTCGAAGTCTTCTTTTGGACACTGAAGCTTTCTTT; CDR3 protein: CASIRSLLLDTEAFF
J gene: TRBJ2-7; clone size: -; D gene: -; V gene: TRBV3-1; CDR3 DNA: TGTGCCAGCAGAAAGGAACTAAGCGCCTACGAGCAGTACTTC; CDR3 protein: CASRKELSAYEQYF
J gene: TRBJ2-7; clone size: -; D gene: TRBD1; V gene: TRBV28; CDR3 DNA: TGTGCCAGCACGGACAGGCGCTACGAGCAGTACTTC; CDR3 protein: CASTDRRYEQYF
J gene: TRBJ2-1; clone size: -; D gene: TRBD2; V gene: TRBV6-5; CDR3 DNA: TGTGCCAGCAAGGCTCGCGGGAGCACCTACAATGAGCAGTTCTTC; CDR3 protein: CASKARGSTYNEQFF
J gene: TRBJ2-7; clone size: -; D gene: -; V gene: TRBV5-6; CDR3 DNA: TGTGCCAGCAGCCCCCTATCCCTTAATGCGGGACCTCGCTCCTACGAGCAGTACTTC; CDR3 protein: CASSPLSLNAGPRSYEQYF
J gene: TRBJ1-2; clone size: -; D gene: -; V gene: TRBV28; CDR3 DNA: TGTGCAACGCTGGGGCCGGGCCGGGAAATACCAATCTATGGCTACACCTTC; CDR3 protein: CATLGPGREIPIYGYTF
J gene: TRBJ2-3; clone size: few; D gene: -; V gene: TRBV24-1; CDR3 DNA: TGTGCCACCGCTGACCGGCGTACGCAGTATTTT; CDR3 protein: CATADRRTQYF
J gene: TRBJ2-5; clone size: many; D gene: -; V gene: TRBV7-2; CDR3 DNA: TGTGCCAGCAACCCGAGAAGGGGAGAGACCCAGTACTTC; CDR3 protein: CASNPRRGETQYF
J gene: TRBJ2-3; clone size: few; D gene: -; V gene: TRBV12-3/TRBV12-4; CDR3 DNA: TGTGCCAGCAGTTCTCGGCGCCGCACAGATACGCAGTATTTT; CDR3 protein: CASSSRRRTDTQYF
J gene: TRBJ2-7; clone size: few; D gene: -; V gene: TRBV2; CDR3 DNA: TGTGCCAGCAGGACCCCCGGGACCTTGGACGAGCAGTACTTC; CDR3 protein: CASRTPGTLDEQYF
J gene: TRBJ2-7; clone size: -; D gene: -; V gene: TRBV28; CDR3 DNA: TGTGCCAGCAGCCGGTCGACAGCTGGGAGCTCCTACGAGCAGTACTTC; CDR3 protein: CASSRSTAGSSYEQYF
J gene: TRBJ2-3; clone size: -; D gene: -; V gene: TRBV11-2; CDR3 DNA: TGTGCCAGCAGCGCCGATACGCAGTATTTT; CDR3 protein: CASSADTQYF
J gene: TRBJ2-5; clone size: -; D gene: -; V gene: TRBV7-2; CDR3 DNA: TGTGCCAGCAGCTTAGCCCAGATGGGGAAGACCCAGTACTTC; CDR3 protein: CASSLAQMGKTQYF
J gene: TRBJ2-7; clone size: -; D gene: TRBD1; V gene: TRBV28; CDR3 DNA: TGTGCCAGCAGGGACAGGGGAGAATACGAGCAGTACTTC; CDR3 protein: CASRDRGEYEQYF
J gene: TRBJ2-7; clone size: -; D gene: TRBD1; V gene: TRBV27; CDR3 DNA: TGTGCCAGCAGTTCCCGACAGGGAAGAGGCTACGAGCAGTACTTC; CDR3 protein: CASSSRQGRGYEQYF
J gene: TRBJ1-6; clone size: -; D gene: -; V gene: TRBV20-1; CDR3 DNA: TGCAGTGCTGACCCGGGTTTCGGGGATTCACCCCTCCACTTT; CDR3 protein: CSADPGFGDSPLHF
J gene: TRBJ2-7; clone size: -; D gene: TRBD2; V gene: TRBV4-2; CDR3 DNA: TGTGCCAGCAGCCATGATACCGGGACTAGGTACGAGCAGTACTTC; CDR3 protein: CASSHDTGTRYEQYF
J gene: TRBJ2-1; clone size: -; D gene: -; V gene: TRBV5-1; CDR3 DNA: TGCGCCAGCAGCTTGGGTCGTCGAGCGGGTTACAATGAGCAGTTCTTC; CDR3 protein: CASSLGRRAGYNEQFF
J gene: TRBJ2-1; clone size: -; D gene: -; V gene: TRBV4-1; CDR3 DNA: TGCGCCAGCAGCCACAAGTTCGGGAACGAGTTCATATTCCGGGAGCAGTTCTTC; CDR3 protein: CASSHKFGNEFIFREQFF
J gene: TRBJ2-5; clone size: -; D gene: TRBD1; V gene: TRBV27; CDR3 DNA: TGTGCCAGCAGTCCCCACCCTGACAGGGCCCAAGAGACCCAGTACTTC; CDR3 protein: CASSPHPDRAQETQYF
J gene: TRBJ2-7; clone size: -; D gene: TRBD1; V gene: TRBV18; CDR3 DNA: TGTGCCAGCTCATTCGGACAGGAATCCTACGAGCAGTACTTC; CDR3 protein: CASSFGQESYEQYF
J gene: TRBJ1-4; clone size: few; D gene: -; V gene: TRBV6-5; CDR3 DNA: TGTGCCAGCAGTTACAGAAGGGGGGGAGAAAAACTGTTTTTT; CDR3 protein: CASSYRRGGEKLFF
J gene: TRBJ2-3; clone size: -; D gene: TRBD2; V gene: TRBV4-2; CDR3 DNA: TGTGCCAGCAACTCACTATCCGGGACTAGCGCAACTAGCACAGATACGCAGTATTTT; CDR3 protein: CASNSLSGTSATSTDTQYF
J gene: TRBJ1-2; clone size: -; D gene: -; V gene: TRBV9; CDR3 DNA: TGTGCCAGCAGCGTAGAGGGAGGCTATGGCTACACCTTC; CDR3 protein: CASSVEGGYGYTF
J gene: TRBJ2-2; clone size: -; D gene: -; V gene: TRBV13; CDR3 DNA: TGTGCCAGCAGCTTAGCGTCCCAGTCGAACACCGGGGAGCTGTTTTTT; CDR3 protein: CASSLASQSNTGELFF
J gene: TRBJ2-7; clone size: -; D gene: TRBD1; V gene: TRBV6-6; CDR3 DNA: TGTGCCAGCGGCCGGGGACAGTCCCCGATCTACGAGCAGTACTTC; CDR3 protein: CASGRGQSPIYEQYF
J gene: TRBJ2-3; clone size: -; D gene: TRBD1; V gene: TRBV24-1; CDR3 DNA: TGTGCCACCGGCCCGACGGGGGGACAGGGAACAGATACGCAGTATTTT; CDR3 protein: CATGPTGGQGTDTQYF
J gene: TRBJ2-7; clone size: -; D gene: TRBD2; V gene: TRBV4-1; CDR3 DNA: TGCGCCAGCAGCCAAGAGGTAGGACTAGCGGCCTACGAGCAGTACTTC; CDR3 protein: CASSQEVGLAAYEQYF
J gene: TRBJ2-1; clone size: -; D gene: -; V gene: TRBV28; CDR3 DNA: TGTGCCAGCAGGGTGGACTATCATCGGAATGAGCAGTTCTTC; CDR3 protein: CASRVDYHRNEQFF
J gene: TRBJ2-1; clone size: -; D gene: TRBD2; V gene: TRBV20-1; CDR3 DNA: TGCAGTGCCCCGGGACTAGCGGGAGGGATCCTCTCCTACAATGAGCAGTTCTTC; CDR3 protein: CSAPGLAGGILSYNEQFF
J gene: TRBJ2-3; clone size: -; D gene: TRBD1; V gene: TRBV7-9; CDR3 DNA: TGTGCCAGCAGCGCGGGACAGGGGGTAGATACGCAGTATTTT; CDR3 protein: CASSAGQGVDTQYF
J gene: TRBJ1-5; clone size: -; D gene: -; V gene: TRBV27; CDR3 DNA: TGTGCCAGCGCCTTCTATAGCAATCAGCCCCAGCATTTT; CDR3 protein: CASAFYSNQPQHF
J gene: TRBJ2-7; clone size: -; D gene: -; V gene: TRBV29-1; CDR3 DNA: TGCAGCGTTAGTTGGAGGGGCAATGAGCAGTACTTC; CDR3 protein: CSVSWRGNEQYF
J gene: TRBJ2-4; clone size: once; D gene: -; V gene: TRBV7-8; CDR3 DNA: TGTGCCAGCAGCCCCACTCGGGAGCCCACGCTAGCCAAAAACATTCAGTACTTC; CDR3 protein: CASSPTREPTLAKNIQYF
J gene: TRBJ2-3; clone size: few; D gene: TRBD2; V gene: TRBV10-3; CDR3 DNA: TGTGCCATCAGTGGGGGGACTAGCGGGAGTACAGATACGCAGTATTTT; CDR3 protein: CAISGGTSGSTDTQYF
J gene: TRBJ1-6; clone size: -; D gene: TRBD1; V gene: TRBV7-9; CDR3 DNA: TGTGCCAGCAGATACGACGACAGGGGCAACTCACCCCTCCACTTT; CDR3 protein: CASRYDDRGNSPLHF
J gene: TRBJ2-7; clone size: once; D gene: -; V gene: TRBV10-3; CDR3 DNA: TGTGCCATCAGTGGGCCAAACACAGACGAGCAGTACTTC; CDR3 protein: CAISGPNTDEQYF
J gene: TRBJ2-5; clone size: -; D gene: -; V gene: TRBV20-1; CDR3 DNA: TGCAGTGCTAGAGTGTGGAAGTACCAAGAGACCCAGTACTTC; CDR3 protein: CSARVWKYQETQYF
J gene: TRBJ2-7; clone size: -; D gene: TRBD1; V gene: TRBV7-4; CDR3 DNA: TGTGCCAGCAGCTCGGGACAGACTAACTACGAGCAGTACTTC; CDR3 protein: CASSSGQTNYEQYF
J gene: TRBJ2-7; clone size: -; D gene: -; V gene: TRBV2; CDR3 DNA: TGTGCCAGCTATTCTAGCGACTACGAGCAGTACTTC; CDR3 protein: CASYSSDYEQYF
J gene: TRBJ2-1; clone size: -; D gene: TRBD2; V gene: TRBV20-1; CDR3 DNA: TGCAGTGCTAGAGATGGGACACTAGCGGCCAATGAGCAGTTCTTC; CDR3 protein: CSARDGTLAANEQFF
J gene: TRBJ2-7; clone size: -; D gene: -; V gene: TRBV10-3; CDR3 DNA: TGTGCCATCAGTGCATTGGACTCGAGCGAGCAGTACTTC; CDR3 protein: CAISALDSSEQYF
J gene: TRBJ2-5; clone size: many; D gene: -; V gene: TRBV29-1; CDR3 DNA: TGCAGCGGGAGACCTTCGGGGAGGGAGACCCAGTACTTC; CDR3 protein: CSGRPSGRETQYF
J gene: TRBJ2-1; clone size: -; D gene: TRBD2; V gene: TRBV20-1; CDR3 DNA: TGCAGTGCTAGAACTAGCGAGAAACCCTCCAATGAGCAGTTCTTC; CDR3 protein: CSARTSEKPSNEQFF
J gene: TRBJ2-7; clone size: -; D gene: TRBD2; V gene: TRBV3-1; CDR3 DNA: TGTGCCAGCAGCCCCTGGACCACTAGCGGGCAAGACGAGCAGTACTTC; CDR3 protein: CASSPWTTSGQDEQYF
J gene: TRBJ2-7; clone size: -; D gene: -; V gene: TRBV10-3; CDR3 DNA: TGTGCCATCAGGCAATTGAGCTCCTACGAGCAGTACTTC; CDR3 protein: CAIRQLSSYEQYF